This T cell receptor beta chain was recorded in a study of neurological immune-mediated disorders. Points from the study as a whole: None of the CDR3 amino acid sequences of expanded clones were shared across subjects, and this suggested private repertoires in all groups. The multiple sclerosis repertoire cluster was associated with no clinical or MRI feature. One cluster of related CDR3 sequences contained, by phylogenetic grouping, the repertoires of 18 of 34 multiple sclerosis patients and formed a possible signature. Multiple sclerosis, the disease with the least TCR clonal expansion, fell below healthy controls, whereas HTLV-1-associated myelopathy showed the most.

In TCRdb, the 5' RACE reads were re-called with MiXCR into one record per CDR3 protein. The sample contains tens of thousands of distinct CDR3 sequences, roughly 3.5% of which appear only once. The CDR3 contains 17 residues. The J segment lost 2 bases and the V segment lost 6 bases, leaving 7 bases of the junction unmatched. Per the germline V gene, CDR1 is SGHRS and CDR2 is YFSETQ. This clonotype was seen repeatedly, ten times or more. Its antigen remains unidentified. This chain uses TRBV5-1 with TRBJ2-1; 14 bases match TRBD2. The TCR originated in a woman aged 45 to 65 with multiple sclerosis. Sequenced: PBMCs. CDR3 in DNA: TGCGCCAGCAACTACATGGGACTAGCGGGAGCCTACAATGAGCAGTTCTTC. Its translation is CASNYMGLAGAYNEQFF. Full variable domain (outside the CDR3, taken from reference TRBV5-1 and TRBJ2-1): KAGVTQTPRYLIKTRGQQVTLSCSPISGHRSVSWYQQTPGQGLQFLFEYFSETQRNKGNFPGRFSGRQFSNSRSEMNVSTLELGDSALYLCASNYMGLAGAYNEQFFGPGTRLTVL.